The TCR beta chain described here comes from a study of siplizumab effects on memory and regulatory T cells. Study observations and caveats: Proliferating siplizumab-culture Tregs lacked confirmation of suppressive function.

Generated by immunoSEQ multiplex PCR, the TCRdb table keeps only in-frame clones and is missing some. Of some 7,700 clones listed, 60% to 75% were seen once; the top ten hold under 80%. Trimming pared 0 bases from V and 3 bases from J, leaving 3 bases between. This CDR3 has 13 amino acids. CDR1 and CDR2 (germline): MNHEY, SVGAGI. About this clone itself: The target antigen is unknown.

Sequences were generated from unstimulated naive, memory, effector memory and TEMRA subsets in a few donor pairs. The TCR comes from a human donor in good health. V and J are TRBV6-5 and TRBJ2-1; D is ambiguous. The specimen sequenced was effector memory CD8+ T cells sorted from blood. Subset noted: unstimulated CD8+ effector memory T cells. CDR3 sequence reads: CASSYSDYNEQFF. The CDR3 bases are TGTGCCAGCAGTTACTCGGACTACAATGAGCAGTTCTTC.